This record covers a single TCR beta chain. Antigen: not known. The assay was immunoSEQ multiplex PCR, and TCRdb's table has in-frame clones only and misses some. This table has 90,000 to 140,000 clones, about four fifths appearing once. The data are from a study of T cell responses to AZD1222 COVID-19 vaccine. Findings and caveats of the study: At baseline, just a handful of AZD1222 recipients tested seropositive. Spike-specific TCR breadth and depth went up after people got two AZD1222 doses. It should be noted that donors were predominantly white British and more often female, and clonal diversity was possibly underestimated.

This TCR was sampled from an adult in good health. The source was peripheral blood, collected on day 0 of AZD1222 vaccination.

The DNA of the CDR3 is TGTGCCAGCAGCCCCCGCAGGGTAAGCGCCAACGTCCTGACTTTC. This translates into CASSPRRVSANVLTF. The chain uses TRBV7-8 and TRBJ2-6; perhaps TRBD1 as D (5 bases). This CDR3 has 15 residues. V was cut by 5 bases and J by 7 bases, with 15 bases left in between. Germline CDR1 reads SGHVS; CDR2 reads FQNEAQ.